This T cell receptor beta chain was identified in a study of T-cell reconstitution after alpha-beta-depleted transplantation in children. The germline V gene has CDR1 MNHEY and CDR2 SMNVEV (reference sequence). The CDR3 consists of 15 residues. V shed 3 bases and J shed 1 base, with 12 bases lying between them. As it was prepared, the TCRbeta library received unique molecular identifiers. TCRdb reanalysed the PCR reads using MiXCR and keeps one entry per CDR3 protein. The data show more than 200,000 distinct CDR3 sequences, around 9.7% seen once. This clonotype was observed at least ten times. This receptor was taken from a human donor who donated a stem cell graft to a child with SCID. Here the sequenced sample was PBMCs from the stem cell graft donor, taken from the stem cell graft. The V and J genes are TRBV27 and TRBJ2-5; D not resolved. Here the CDR3 DNA reads TGTGCCAGCAGTTTTTCCACACGGCCCCAAGAGACCCAGTACTTC. It specifies CASSFSTRPQETQYF.